What follows are 8 T cell receptor beta chains derived from one specimen sequenced in a study of T-cell reconstitution after alpha-beta-depleted transplantation in children. Preparing the TCRbeta library involved the use of unique molecular identifiers. Each CDR3 protein gets one entry after TCRdb re-called the PCR reads with MiXCR. The repertoire holds 550,000 to 800,000 distinct CDR3 sequences, with around 13% as singletons. The input for sequencing was PBMCs, taken before TCRalphabeta/CD19-depleted stem cell transplant. The receptor set was obtained from a girl aged 2-15 years with congenital amegakaryocytic thrombocytopenia, due to receive a stem cell transplant.

This clonotype has only a few counts. The gene calls are TRBV5-1 and TRBJ2-5; tentatively, D is TRBD2 (5 bases). Germline assignment: CDR1 SGHRS and CDR2 YFSETQ. The CDR3 covers 14 residues. V was cut by 0 bases and J by 2 bases, with 8 bases left in between. The CDR3: CASSLAAEQETQYF. In DNA form, the CDR3 reads TGCGCCAGCAGCTTGGCAGCGGAACAAGAGACCCAGTACTTC.

J is TRBJ2-1 and V is TRBV20-1, with D perhaps TRBD2 (6 bases). CDR3 length equals 14 residues. V was shortened by 3 bases and J by 7 bases, with 16 bases between the two germline ends. Germline CDR1 is DFQATT and CDR2 is SNEGSKA (reference sequence). The CDR3 sequence is CSASWPAGINEQFF. As DNA, the CDR3 is TGCAGTGCTAGTTGGCCAGCGGGTATAAATGAGCAGTTCTTC.

This clonotype was seen a few times. The V gene is TRBV29-1, the J gene TRBJ2-7; D is possibly TRBD1 (6 bases). Trimming shortened V by 0 bases and J by 3 bases, and 21 bases separated the two germline ends. Germline loops: CDR1 SQVTM, CDR2 ANQGSEA. The CDR3 has 17 residues. This CDR3 is CSVEDGHRDTHGYEQYF. The CDR3 DNA is TGCAGCGTTGAAGATGGGCACCGGGACACCCACGGCTACGAGCAGTACTTC.

In its sample, this clonotype was seen many times. The chain carries TRBV12-3 or TRBV12-4 and TRBJ2-1, with D unclear. CDR3 length equals 13 residues. V lost 2 bases and J lost 12, with 14 bases in between. This CDR3 is CASSLTLGDRQFF. The DNA of the CDR3 is TGTGCCAGCAGTTTAACCTTAGGTGATCGGCAGTTCTTC.

This rearrangement joins TRBV18 to TRBJ2-7; weak D call: TRBD2 (6 bases). The CDR3 is 14 residues long. Trimming shortened V by 3 bases and J by 5 bases, and 14 bases separated the two germline ends. Germline lookup yields CDR1 KGHSH and CDR2 LQKENI. The CDR3 loop reads CASSPGGSFHEQYF. CDR3 DNA sequence: TGTGCCAGCTCACCTGGAGGGAGCTTCCACGAGCAGTACTTC.

The rearrangement joins TRBV6-2 or TRBV6-3 to TRBJ2-7, with D possibly being TRBD1 (5 bases). Germline lookup yields CDR1 MNHEY and CDR2 SVGEGT. The CDR3 contains 17 residues. Deletions cut 2 bases from V and 3 bases from J, with 20 bases between. The CDR3 sequence is CASSYPTVGRSLYEQYF. In DNA form, the CDR3 reads TGTGCCAGCAGTTACCCGACAGTTGGCAGGAGTCTCTACGAGCAGTACTTC.

A note on this clonotype: Mismatch with germline at one junction end may stem from a read error. The chain is built from TRBV20-1 and TRBJ2-7; D gene ambiguous. This CDR3 comprises 16 residues. The V gene's germline CDR1 is DFQATT and CDR2 SNEGSKA (reference sequence). This chain's CDR3 is CCARETWRMDGYEQYF. CDR3 bases: TGCTGTGCTAGAGAGACTTGGCGGATGGATGGTTACGAGCAGTACTTC.

This sequence joins TRBV7-9 and TRBJ2-1; TRBD2 matches at 10 bases. The J segment lost 6 bases and the V segment lost 5 bases, leaving 7 bases of the junction unmatched. This CDR3 has 15 amino acids. Germline V gives CDR1 SEHNR, CDR2 FQNEAQ (reference sequence). CDR3 region: CASSNPGLAFNEQFF. In DNA, the CDR3 is TGTGCCAGCAGCAACCCGGGACTAGCGTTCAATGAGCAGTTCTTC.